This TCR beta chain was captured in a study of graft-versus-host responses after intestinal transplantation. The protocol was immunoSEQ multiplex PCR, while the TCRdb copy is restricted to in-frame clones and leaves out a portion. The table lists tens of thousands of clones, about 94% of them singletons, with approximately 0.76% in the top ten. Germline CDR1 reads PRHDT; CDR2 reads FYEKMQ (reference sequence). V was clipped by 5 bases and J by 6 bases, with 16 bases between them. There are 15 residues in the CDR3. The receptor was isolated from a human patient who received an intestinal transplant, so some T cells may come from the graft donor. The sample here was PBMCs, taken 16 days after intestinal transplant. This chain joins TRBV13 and TRBJ1-4; weak D call: TRBD1 (5 bases). Here the CDR3 reads CASSGGFGSDEKLFF. DNA for the CDR3: TGTGCCAGCAGCGGGGGATTCGGCTCGGATGAAAAACTGTTTTTT.